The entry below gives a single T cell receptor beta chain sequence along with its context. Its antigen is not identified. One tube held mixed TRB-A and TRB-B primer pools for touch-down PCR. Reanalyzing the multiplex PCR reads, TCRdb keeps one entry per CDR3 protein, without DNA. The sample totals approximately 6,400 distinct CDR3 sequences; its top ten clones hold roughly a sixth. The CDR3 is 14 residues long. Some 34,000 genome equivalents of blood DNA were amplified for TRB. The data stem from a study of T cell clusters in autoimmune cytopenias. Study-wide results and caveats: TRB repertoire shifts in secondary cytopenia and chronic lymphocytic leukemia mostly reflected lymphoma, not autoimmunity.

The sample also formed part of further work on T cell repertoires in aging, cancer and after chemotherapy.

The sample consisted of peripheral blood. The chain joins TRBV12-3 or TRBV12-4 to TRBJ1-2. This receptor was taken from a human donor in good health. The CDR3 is CASSGAGRRLGYTF.